A selection of T cell receptor beta chains follows, all from one sample in a study of blood T cell repertoires in COVID-19. TCRdb's table, derived via immunoSEQ multiplex PCR, lists solely in-frame clones and lacks some. Seen here are around 370,000 clones, nearly 90% observed once, and the top ten hold about 6.5%. The sequencing input was peripheral blood. The source of these receptors is a man between 18 and 29 years old with active or convalescent COVID-19. Each CDR3 is given with its conserved first and last residue. The D gene is left open where the match is weak. Clone size is not always given. Where it is, it says once, few, many or a class for expanded clones.

D,size,V,J,DNA,CDR3
TRBD1,few,TRBV24-1,TRBJ2-2,TGTGCCACCAGTGAACCGGACAGGGGGCCAACCGGGGAGCTGTTTTTT,CATSEPDRGPTGELFF
.,.,TRBV18,TRBJ2-3,TGTGCCAGCTCACACGACAGAGCAGATACGCAGTATTTT,CASSHDRADTQYF
.,.,TRBV6-1,TRBJ2-1,TGTGCCAGCAGTGAAACGGGGGGCAGGGATGAGCAGTTCTTC,CASSETGGRDEQFF
TRBD1,.,TRBV5-4,TRBJ1-4,TGTGCCGCTACGAGGGGGCCGATTGAAAAACTGTTTTTT,CAATRGPIEKLFF
.,.,TRBV11-3,TRBJ2-4,TGTGCCAGCAGCGGTTATCGCGGGTACATTCAGTACTTC,CASSGYRGYIQYF
TRBD1,.,TRBV2,TRBJ1-1,TGTGCCAGCAGTATTACAGGGGTGAACACTGAAGCTTTCTTT,CASSITGVNTEAFF
TRBD1,.,TRBV5-1,TRBJ1-1,TGCGCCAGCAGCTCGGGACAGCTCATGAACACTGAAGCTTTCTTT,CASSSGQLMNTEAFF
TRBD1,.,TRBV19,TRBJ2-7,TGTGCCAGTAGTATGGACAGGGAATACGAGCAGTACTTC,CASSMDREYEQYF
.,.,TRBV5-1,TRBJ1-3,TGCGCCAGCAGCAGTACAGGGCGCTCTGGAAACACCATATATTTT,CASSSTGRSGNTIYF
.,.,TRBV2,TRBJ2-4,TGTGCCAGCAGGGAGGGCGTGGGCAAAAACATTCAGTACTTC,CASREGVGKNIQYF
.,.,TRBV18,TRBJ2-3,TGTGCCAGCTCACCACCGACTAGGGGCACAGATACGCAGTATTTT,CASSPPTRGTDTQYF
.,.,TRBV7-2,TRBJ1-1,TGTGCCAGCAGCTTACGAATTCCGGGAAACACTGAAGCTTTCTTT,CASSLRIPGNTEAFF
TRBD1,.,TRBV4-1,TRBJ2-4,TGCGCCAGCAGCCAAGTTGCGACAGGGGGCAAAAACATTCAGTACTTC,CASSQVATGGKNIQYF
TRBD1,.,TRBV10-3,TRBJ2-3,TGTGCAACCGGGACAGAGAACACAGATACGCAGTATTTT,CATGTENTDTQYF
TRBD1,.,TRBV7-2,TRBJ2-1,TGTGCCAGCAGCTTAAACAGGGGAAGCAGTGAGCAGTTCTTC,CASSLNRGSSEQFF
.,.,TRBV11-2,TRBJ1-4,TGTGCCAGCAGCGTACAACGCGGGTGGGAAAAACTGTTTTTT,CASSVQRGWEKLFF
.,.,TRBV24-1,TRBJ2-6,TGTGCCACCAGTGATTTAAGCACCTCTGGGGCCAACGTCCTGACTTTC,CATSDLSTSGANVLTF
.,.,TRBV7-6,TRBJ2-3,TGTGCCAGCAGCTTATTACGGACGGGACAGCTGATGGAGGGAGATACGCAGTATTTT,CASSLLRTGQLMEGDTQYF
.,.,TRBV18,TRBJ1-4,TGTGCCAGCTCACTCCTTCCAGGGAACGAGAATGAAAAACTGTTTTTT,CASSLLPGNENEKLFF
TRBD1,.,TRBV10-3,TRBJ1-6,TGTGCCATCAGTGAGTCGCCTTCTGTGACAGGGAATTCACCCCTCCACTTT,CAISESPSVTGNSPLHF
TRBD1,few,TRBV27,TRBJ1-4,TGTGCCAGCAAATCGGGGACAGAGAATAATGAAAAACTGTTTTTT,CASKSGTENNEKLFF
.,.,TRBV2,TRBJ1-6,TGTGCCAGCAGTGAACCTTACAGGGTCGTGGCTTCTAATTCACCCCTCCACTTT,CASSEPYRVVASNSPLHF
.,.,TRBV7-3,TRBJ2-7,TGTGCCAGCAGCCCTTACGCTACCGCCTCCTACGAGCAGTACTTC,CASSPYATASYEQYF
.,.,TRBV28,TRBJ1-4,TGTGCCAGCAGTTTAATCAGGGATCATGATGAAAAACTGTTTTTT,CASSLIRDHDEKLFF
.,once,TRBV4-2,TRBJ1-6,TGTGCCAGCAGCCCCCGTTTGGGAGTTGATTCACCCCTCCACTTT,CASSPRLGVDSPLHF
TRBD1,.,TRBV9,TRBJ2-7,TGTGCCAGCAGCGTTGCCGGGACAGGGGGGTACGAGCAGTACTTC,CASSVAGTGGYEQYF
TRBD1,.,TRBV5-1,TRBJ1-3,TGCGCCAGCAGCTTGGGACCTCACCGGGACAGGGATGGAAACACCATATATTTT,CASSLGPHRDRDGNTIYF
TRBD2,.,TRBV30,TRBJ2-7,TGTGCCTGGAGCCGACGTCGACTAGCGGGTAGCTCCTACGAGCAGTACTTC,CAWSRRRLAGSSYEQYF
.,once,TRBV28,TRBJ2-7,TGTGCCAGCAGTCCCCTAGGGGGGGAATCCTCCTACGAGCAGTACTTC,CASSPLGGESSYEQYF
.,.,TRBV3-1/TRBV3-2,TRBJ1-2,TGTGCCAGCAGCCCCTTGGCACAGTCTTATGGCTACACCTTC,CASSPLAQSYGYTF
.,.,TRBV7-2,TRBJ1-5,TGTGCCAGCAGCCAAGGGGCCTCATTCAATCAGCCCCAGCATTTT,CASSQGASFNQPQHF
TRBD1,.,TRBV27,TRBJ1-5,TGTGCCAGCAGTTCTGACAGGGGTAGCAATCAGCCCCAGCATTTT,CASSSDRGSNQPQHF
TRBD2,.,TRBV28,TRBJ2-1,TGTGCCAGCAGTGGAGCGGGAGGGAATTACAATGAGCAGTTCTTC,CASSGAGGNYNEQFF
.,.,TRBV7-2,TRBJ1-5,TGTGCCAGCAGAACAGGGAGTCAGCCCCAGCATTTT,CASRTGSQPQHF
TRBD1,.,TRBV7-6,TRBJ2-3,TGTGCCAGCAGCTTAATGCCACAGGGGGCACGCACAGATACGCAGTATTTT,CASSLMPQGARTDTQYF
.,.,TRBV18,TRBJ2-4,TGTGCCAGCTCACCCCTGAACCGAGGTGTAGCCAAAAACATTCAGTACTTC,CASSPLNRGVAKNIQYF
TRBD1,.,TRBV5-1,TRBJ1-3,TGCGCCAGCAGCAGGGACAGGGTGGCTGGAAACACCATATATTTT,CASSRDRVAGNTIYF